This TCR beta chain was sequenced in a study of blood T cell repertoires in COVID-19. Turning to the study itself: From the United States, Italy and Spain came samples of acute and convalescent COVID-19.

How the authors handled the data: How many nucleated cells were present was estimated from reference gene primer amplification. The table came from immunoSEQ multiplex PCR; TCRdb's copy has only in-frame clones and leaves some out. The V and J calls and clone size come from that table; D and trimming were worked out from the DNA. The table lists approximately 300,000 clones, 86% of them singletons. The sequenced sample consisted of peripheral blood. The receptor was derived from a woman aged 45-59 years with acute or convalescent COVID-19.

The CDR3, as DNA: TGCAGCGCCCCGGGTAGGTTCGCTGGCTACACCTTC. This encodes CSAPGRFAGYTF. The rearrangement uses TRBV29-1 and TRBJ1-2; D is ambiguous. The germline V and J ends were trimmed by 7 bases and 7 bases, with 16 bases remaining between them. This CDR3 is built from 12 residues. The germline CDR1 and CDR2 sequences are SQVTM and ANQGSEA.